This T cell receptor (beta chain) is from a study of blood T cell repertoires in COVID-19. Study-wide context: The United States, Italy and Spain provided the acute and convalescent COVID-19 samples. PBMCs, B-cell-depleted T cells, or T cells were the source of the cDNA or gDNA that made up the material.

Authors' methods: Reference gene primer amplification yielded estimated nucleated cell counts. Some clones are missing from TCRdb's copy, which holds only in-frame ones; the method was immunoSEQ multiplex PCR. From that table come the V and J calls and clone size; the DNA was used to work out D and trimming. Of 150,000 to 200,000 clones listed, around 89% were seen once; the top ten hold approximately 2.1%. The V end lost 0 bases, the J end lost 4 bases, and 10 bases lay between the germline ends. The CDR3 covers 14 residues. Germline V gives CDR1 SGHRS, CDR2 YFSETQ. Material for sequencing was peripheral blood. The chain employs TRBV5-1 and TRBJ1-2, with D uncertain. The sequence came from a man younger than 35 who had recovered from COVID-19. CDR3 residues: CASSLDPSGYGYTF. The CDR3 DNA reads TGCGCCAGCAGCTTGGACCCCTCGGGCTATGGCTACACCTTC.